A selection of T cell receptor beta chains follows, all from one sample in a study of human CD8 memory T cell subsets. TCRdb reprocessed the 5' RACE reads, with one entry per CDR3 protein and no DNA. The repertoire shows several thousand distinct CDR3 sequences; the top ten hold 28%. Sequencing used CD8+ effector memory T cells (TEM) sorted from PBMCs. The receptors were gathered from a human donor in good health. CDR3s include the opening cysteine and the closing phenylalanine or tryptophan. Clone size appears in some rows only: once, few, many, or a class for an expanded clone.

CDR3 length,J gene,V gene,clone size,CDR3 protein
16,TRBJ2-1,TRBV4-2,-,CASSRLGGASYNEQFF
13,TRBJ2-3,TRBV6-4,medium-sized,CASSDRRTDTQYF
13,TRBJ2-1,TRBV19,-,CASSIADYNEQFF
17,TRBJ2-4,TRBV4-2,medium-sized,CASSQDTTSGGANIQYF
14,TRBJ2-2,TRBV28,medium-sized,CASSLSEAPGELFF
18,TRBJ2-1,TRBV4-1,-,CASSQDPDLGLGGNEQFF
15,TRBJ2-5,TRBV5-5,-,CASSLFGGSGETQYF
12,TRBJ2-2,TRBV28,medium-sized,CAGGLAGRELFF
15,TRBJ1-1,TRBV7-9,medium-sized,CATTITGYSNTEAFF
17,TRBJ1-1,TRBV7-9,-,CASSSSLATRMNTEAFF
13,TRBJ1-6,TRBV25-1,-,CASSETGFSPLHF
15,TRBJ2-3,TRBV11-2,-,CASSSLAGGIDTQYF
15,TRBJ2-3,TRBV5-1,medium-sized,CASSLTGFSTDTQYF
12,TRBJ2-7,TRBV29-1,-,CSVLRGPYEQYF
14,TRBJ2-5,TRBV5-4,-,CASSLKLGQETQYF
16,TRBJ2-2,TRBV12-3/TRBV12-4,-,CASSLMGLAATGELFF
16,TRBJ2-3,TRBV15,medium-sized,CATSRDRAGGPDTQYF
14,TRBJ2-7,TRBV6-2/TRBV6-3,-,CASSSLEGPGEQYF
15,TRBJ2-2,TRBV5-8,-,CASSLGVSNTGELFF
17,TRBJ2-5,TRBV4-2,medium-sized,CASSQGFSGGGQETQYF
16,TRBJ2-7,TRBV24-1,-,CATSEPRGREPYEQYF
13,TRBJ2-1,TRBV12-3/TRBV12-4,medium-sized,CASSWTATDEQFF
11,TRBJ2-1,TRBV20-1,-,CSAPSGIEQFF
16,TRBJ2-3,TRBV11-2,-,CASRYGLAGVTDTQYF
14,TRBJ2-7,TRBV27,-,CASSFGQGLGEQYF
15,TRBJ2-1,TRBV28,medium-sized,CASSLNGAAYNEQFF
14,TRBJ2-7,TRBV5-1,-,CASSSTGTSTEQYF
17,TRBJ2-1,TRBV5-1,-,CASSFSLAGESYNEQFF
11,TRBJ2-5,TRBV12-5,-,CASGLERTQYF
15,TRBJ2-1,TRBV11-2,-,CASSLWTGADNEQFF
15,TRBJ2-3,TRBV15,medium-sized,CATSRERGGADTQYF
13,TRBJ2-1,TRBV29-1,medium-sized,CSVRQINYNEQFF
11,TRBJ2-1,TRBV6-1,medium-sized,CAIQIGEYLFF
15,TRBJ2-1,TRBV7-9,medium-sized,CASSLGLAAKNEQFF
14,TRBJ1-5,TRBV6-2/TRBV6-3,medium-sized,CASSYSPEAQPQHF
14,TRBJ2-5,TRBV20-1,-,CSATTLTGQETQYF
15,TRBJ2-1,TRBV4-1,-,CASSVDRGSYNEQFF
16,TRBJ2-7,TRBV5-1,-,CASSLEAGTGSYEQYF
12,TRBJ1-2,TRBV5-1,-,CASRQDNYGYTF
18,TRBJ2-1,TRBV4-3,large,CASSAVSSSTPAYNEQFF
14,TRBJ1-1,TRBV23-1,hyperexpanded,CASSLGRENTEAFF
15,TRBJ2-7,TRBV5-6,-,CASNLRDRPGYEQYF
14,TRBJ2-7,TRBV11-2,-,CASSTGTGGNEQYF